This TCR beta chain was identified in a study of blood T cells in healthy people across ages. Study overall: Template switching recovered approximately one barcoded beta molecule for every two T cells. The study, taken as a whole, reports: More naive CD4+ cells and higher diversity were found in long-lived than in aged donors.

Notes on this clonotype: Its specificity is not known.

Germline CDR1 is SGHRS and CDR2 is YFSETQ. The length of the CDR3 is 17 residues. V gave up 4 bases and J gave up 1 base, with 19 bases separating them. It was with a sample-barcoded 5' primer and a J-beta primer mix that a second PCR of roughly 7 to 12 cycles was run. TCRdb itself ran the 5' RACE reads through MiXCR, one entry per CDR3 protein. The sample lists fewer than 2 million distinct CDR3 sequences; about two fifths were seen once. The specimen was blood. The chain links TRBV5-1 to TRBJ2-3, with a weak D call TRBD1 (6 bases). The receptor was isolated from a human donor in good health. The CDR3 coding sequence is TGCGCCAGCAGCACGGGGTCAGGGGCCGTGCGCACAGATACGCAGTATTTT. As protein: CASSTGSGAVRTDTQYF.